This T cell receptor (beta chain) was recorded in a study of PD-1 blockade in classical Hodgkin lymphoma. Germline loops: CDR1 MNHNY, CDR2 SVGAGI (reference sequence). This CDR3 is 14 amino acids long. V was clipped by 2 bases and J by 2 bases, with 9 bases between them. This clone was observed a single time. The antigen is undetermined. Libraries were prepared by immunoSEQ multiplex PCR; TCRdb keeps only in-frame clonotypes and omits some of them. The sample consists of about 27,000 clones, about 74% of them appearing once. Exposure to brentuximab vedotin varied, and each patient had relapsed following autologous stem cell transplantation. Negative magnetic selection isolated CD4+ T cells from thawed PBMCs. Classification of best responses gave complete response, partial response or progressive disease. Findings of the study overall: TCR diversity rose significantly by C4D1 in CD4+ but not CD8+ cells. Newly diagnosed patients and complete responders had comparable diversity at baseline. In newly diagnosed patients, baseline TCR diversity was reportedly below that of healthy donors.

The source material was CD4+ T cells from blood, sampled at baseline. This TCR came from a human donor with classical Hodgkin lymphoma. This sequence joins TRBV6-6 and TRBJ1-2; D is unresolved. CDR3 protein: CASSYKGRNYGYTF. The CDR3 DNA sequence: TGTGCCAGCAGTTACAAAGGGCGGAACTATGGCTACACCTTC.